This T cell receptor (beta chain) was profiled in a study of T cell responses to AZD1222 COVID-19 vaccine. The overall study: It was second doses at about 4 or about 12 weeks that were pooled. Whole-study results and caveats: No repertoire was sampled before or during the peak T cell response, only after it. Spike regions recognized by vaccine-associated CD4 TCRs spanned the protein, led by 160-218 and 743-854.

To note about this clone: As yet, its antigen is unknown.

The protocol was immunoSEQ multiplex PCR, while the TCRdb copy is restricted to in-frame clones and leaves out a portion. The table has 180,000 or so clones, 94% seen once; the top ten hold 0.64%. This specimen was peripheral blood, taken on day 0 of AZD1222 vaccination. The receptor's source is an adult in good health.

In DNA form, the CDR3 reads TGTGCCAGCAGCCAGGGGCGGGAGAAATCAGATACGCAGTATTTT. As protein: CASSQGREKSDTQYF. The chain is built from TRBV5-4 and TRBJ2-3; D possibly corresponds to TRBD2 (7 bases). Trimming removed 4 bases at V and 4 bases at J, with 16 bases between. CDR1 is SGHNT, CDR2 YYREEE, per germline (reference sequence). The CDR3 length is 15 residues. Variable domain in full (rest from reference TRBV5-4 and TRBJ2-3): ETGVTQSPTHLIKTRGQQVTLRCSSQSGHNTVSWYQQALGQGPQFIFQYYREEENGRGNFPPRFSGLQFPNYSSELNVNALELDDSALYLCASSQGREKSDTQYFGPGTRLTVL.